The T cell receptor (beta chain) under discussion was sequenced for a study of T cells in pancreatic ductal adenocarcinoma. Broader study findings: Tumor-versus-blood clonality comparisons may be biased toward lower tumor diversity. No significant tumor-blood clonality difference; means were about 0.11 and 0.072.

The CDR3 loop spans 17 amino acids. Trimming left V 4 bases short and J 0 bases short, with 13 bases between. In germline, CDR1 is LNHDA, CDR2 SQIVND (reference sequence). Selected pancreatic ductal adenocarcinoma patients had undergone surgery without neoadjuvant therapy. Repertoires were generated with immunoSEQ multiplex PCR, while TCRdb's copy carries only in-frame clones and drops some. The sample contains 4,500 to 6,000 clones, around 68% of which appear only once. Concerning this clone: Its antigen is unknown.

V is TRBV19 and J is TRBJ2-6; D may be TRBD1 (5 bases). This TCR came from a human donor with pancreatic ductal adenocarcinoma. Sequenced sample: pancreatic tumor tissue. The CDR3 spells CASSTGQGHSGANVLTF. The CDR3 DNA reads TGTGCCAGTAGTACCGGTCAGGGCCACTCTGGGGCCAACGTCCTGACTTTC. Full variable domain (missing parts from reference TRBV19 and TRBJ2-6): DGGITQSPKYLFRKEGQNVTLSCEQNLNHDAMYWYRQDPGQGLRLIYYSQIVNDFQKGDIAEGYSVSREKKESFPLTVTSAQKNPTAFYLCASSTGQGHSGANVLTFGAGSRLTVL.